One sample yielded the 32 T cell receptor beta chains listed below, sequenced in a study of CD8+ T cells in alopecia areata. RNA, once extracted, was reverse transcribed into cDNA for use as the sequencing template. Produced via immunoSEQ multiplex PCR; TCRdb's table is partial and in-frame only. The sample lists roughly 150,000 clones; around 58% were seen once. Sample: CD4+ T cells sorted from blood, taken at week 0. These receptors came from a human donor with alopecia areata.

The table lists this clone with a few counts. The V gene is TRBV29-1, the J gene TRBJ1-2, with unresolved D. Trimming stripped 2 bases from V and 8 bases from J, with 6 bases between. The CDR3 extends over 10 amino acids. Germline loops: CDR1 SQVTM, CDR2 ANQGSEA. CDR3 amino acids: CSVEPPGYTF. The DNA for the CDR3 is TGCAGCGTTGAACCCCCGGGCTACACCTTC.

The chain carries TRBV29-1 and TRBJ1-1, with TRBD1 matching over 9 bases. Germline-derived CDR1 and CDR2 are SQVTM and ANQGSEA. The CDR3 is made up of 13 amino acids. J was trimmed by 4 bases and V by 6 bases; bases with no gene match: 6. Here the CDR3 reads CSVLTGGRTEAFF. CDR3 bases: TGCAGCGTGTTAACAGGGGGCCGCACTGAAGCTTTCTTT.

This clone was detected only a few times. The chain links TRBV9 to TRBJ2-7, with D tentatively TRBD2 (6 bases). CDR1 is SGDLS, CDR2 YYNGEE, per germline. The CDR3 spans 15 residues. V was clipped by 6 bases and J by 7 bases, with 23 bases between them. CDR3 bases: TGTGCCAGCACCGCGGACCCAAACCCTGGGAGGGAGCAGTACTTC. It codes for CASTADPNPGREQYF.

This sequence joins TRBV5-1 and TRBJ1-1; unclear D gene. In germline, CDR1 is SGHRS, CDR2 YFSETQ. The germline V and J ends were trimmed by 0 bases and 1 base, with 4 bases remaining between them. This CDR3 region has 13 residues. CDR3: CASSLAQNTEAFF. The CDR3 coding sequence is TGCGCCAGCAGCTTGGCCCAGAACACTGAAGCTTTCTTT.

The chain employs TRBV18 and TRBJ1-6; no definite D call. Germline CDR1 is KGHSH and CDR2 is LQKENI. The CDR3 has 16 residues. V was cut by 2 bases and J by 2 bases, with 10 bases left in between. Here the CDR3 reads CASSPDNGTYNSPLHF. CDR3 bases: TGTGCCAGCTCACCAGATAACGGGACCTATAATTCACCCCTCCACTTT.

The CDR3: CASSYRGGYPNYGYTF. In DNA form, the CDR3 reads TGTGCCAGCAGCTACAGGGGGGGCTACCCTAACTATGGCTACACCTTC. J is TRBJ1-2 and V is TRBV7-8, with TRBD1 matching 8 bases. V lost 4 bases to trimming and J lost 0 bases; unmatched junction nucleotides: 7. The CDR3 is 16 residues long. Per the germline V gene, CDR1 is SGHVS and CDR2 is FQNEAQ. The variable domain in full, completed from reference TRBV7-8 and TRBJ1-2, reads GAGVSQSPRYKVAKRGQDVALRCDPISGHVSLFWYQQALGQGPEFLTYFQNEAQLDKSGLPSDRFFAERPEGSVSTLKIQRTQQEDSAVYLCASSYRGGYPNYGYTFGSGTRLTVV.

The genes are TRBV10-3 and TRBJ1-3; D remains ambiguous. V was cut by 2 bases and J by 4 bases, with 3 bases left in between. Germline V gene data show CDR1 as ENHRY and CDR2 as SYGVKD. The CDR3 loop spans 12 amino acids. The CDR3 DNA is TGTGCCATCAGTGAGCCAGGAAACACCATATATTTT. Its translation is CAISEPGNTIYF.

The chain uses TRBV9 and TRBJ1-3, with 8 bases lining up with TRBD1. The CDR3 totals 14 residues. Germline V gene data show CDR1 as SGDLS and CDR2 as YYNGEE. The V and J ends lost 0 bases and 4 bases, in that order; junction bases with no gene match: 0. The chain's CDR3 is CASSVGDRGNTIYF. CDR3 sequence (DNA): TGTGCCAGCAGCGTAGGGGACAGGGGAAACACCATATATTTT.

CDR3 DNA: TGTGCCTGGAGTGTACGGACAGGGGCTACCGGGGAGCTGTTTTTT. Amino acids: CAWSVRTGATGELFF. J is TRBJ2-2 and V is TRBV30; 9 bases line up with TRBD1. The CDR3 has 15 amino acids. Germline values: CDR1 GTSNPN, CDR2 SVGIG (reference sequence). J was trimmed by 5 bases and V by 0 bases; bases with no gene match: 4.

The chain carries TRBV5-1 and TRBJ2-3, with TRBD2 as a possible D gene (5 bases). V was shortened by 10 bases and J by 1 base, with 13 bases between the two germline ends. Germline V gene data show CDR1 as SGHRS and CDR2 as YFSETQ. CDR3 length equals 13 residues. CDR3 region: CAPGRAGTDTQYF. The CDR3 DNA is TGCGCCCCCGGGCGGGCGGGCACAGATACGCAGTATTTT.

Here the CDR3 DNA reads TGCAGCGTTAGAAACGGGAACACCGGGGAGCTGTTTTTT. It is translated as CSVRNGNTGELFF. V and J are TRBV29-1 and TRBJ2-2; D gene uncertain. There are 13 residues in the CDR3. Trimming left V 5 bases short and J 1 base short, with 8 bases between. The germline V gene encodes CDR1 SQVTM and CDR2 ANQGSEA.

The rearrangement links TRBV2 to TRBJ2-5, with 9 positions matching TRBD2. The CDR3 extends over 15 amino acids. After removal of 2 bases from V and 2 bases from J, the junction contained 3 bases not matched to a gene. Germline V lookup: CDR1 SNHLY, CDR2 FYNNEI. CDR3 nucleotides: TGTGCCAGCAGTGAACAGGGACTAGCTCAAGAGACCCAGTACTTC. The encoded protein is CASSEQGLAQETQYF.

V and J are TRBV18 and TRBJ2-3, with 7 bases aligning to TRBD1. This CDR3 comprises 15 residues. Germline CDR1 KGHSH, CDR2 LQKENI. V gave up 1 base and J gave up 3 bases; unmatched junction bases: 4. CDR3 sequence (DNA): TGTGCCAGCTCACCACGGGACAGCCTGACAGATACGCAGTATTTT. Amino acids: CASSPRDSLTDTQYF.

This clone was seen a few times. CDR3 DNA: TGTGCCAGCTCTAGCTCTCATGGAGGTTATGGCTACACCTTC. Its translation is CASSSSHGGYGYTF. V and J are TRBV9 and TRBJ1-2; unclear D gene. The CDR3 contains 14 residues. Trimming left V 7 bases short and J 5 bases short, with 18 bases between. The V gene's germline CDR1 is SGDLS and CDR2 YYNGEE.

There are a few counts of this clone. This sequence joins TRBV7-9 and TRBJ1-4; 9 bases are a match to TRBD1. V dropped 2 bases and J dropped 8; count of bases not matched to a gene: 3. The CDR3 is 14 amino acids. Per germline, CDR1 SEHNR and CDR2 FQNEAQ (reference sequence). The CDR3 nucleotides are TGTGCCAGCAGCTTATCCGGGACAGGGGAAAAACTGTTTTTT. Its protein is CASSLSGTGEKLFF.

The table lists this clone with a few counts. The rearrangement uses TRBV6-6 and TRBJ2-7; D gene ambiguous. Germline V gene data show CDR1 as MNHNY and CDR2 as SVGAGI (reference sequence). Deletions cut 2 bases from V and 3 bases from J, with 11 bases between. This CDR3 has 14 amino acids. The CDR3 here is CASSYIGTNYEQYF. CDR3 in DNA: TGTGCCAGCAGTTACATAGGCACAAACTACGAGCAGTACTTC.

The chain combines TRBV4-2 with TRBJ1-5; TRBD1 aligns across 7 bases. The CDR3 runs 15 residues. Trimming at V came to 1 base and at J to 10 bases, leaving 10 bases not matched to a gene. Germline assignment: CDR1 LGHNA and CDR2 YNFKEQ. The CDR3 reads CASSQGFEGALPQHF. The CDR3 DNA follows: TGTGCCAGCAGCCAAGGGTTTGAGGGGGCGTTACCCCAGCATTTT.

V gene TRBV6-5 combines with J gene TRBJ2-7, with 10 bases aligning to TRBD2. Looked up from germline, CDR1 is MNHEY and CDR2 is SVGAGI. V gave up 3 bases and J gave up 1 base; unmatched junction bases: 6. The CDR3 has 16 residues. For the CDR3, the DNA is TGTGCCAGCAGTTATTCCCTAGCGGGGGCATCCTACGAGCAGTACTTC. It translates to CASSYSLAGASYEQYF.

The rearrangement joins TRBV30 to TRBJ2-5; TRBD2 might be the D (7 bases). Germline loops: CDR1 GTSNPN, CDR2 SVGIG (reference sequence). The CDR3 length is 15 residues. Trimming removed 2 bases from V and 4 bases from J, with 17 bases in between. This CDR3 reads CAWSPLGGRRETQYF. DNA for the CDR3: TGTGCCTGGAGTCCGCTGGGGGGGCGCAGAGAGACCCAGTACTTC. The entire variable domain, with the rest obtained from reference TRBV30 and TRBJ2-5, is as follows: SQTIHQWPATLVQPVGSPLSLECTVEGTSNPNLYWYRQAAGRGLQLLFYSVGIGQISSEVPQNLSASRPQDRQFILSSKKLLLSDSGFYLCAWSPLGGRRETQYFGPGTRLLVL.

V usage is TRBV30 and J usage is TRBJ1-2; D may be TRBD1 (6 bases). Germline V gives CDR1 GTSNPN, CDR2 SVGIG (reference sequence). CDR3 size: 11 residues. Trimming stripped 7 bases from V and 6 bases from J, with 12 bases between. CDR3 coding DNA: TGTGCCTCTAGGGGGTCGGATGGCTACACCTTC. This sequence encodes CASRGSDGYTF.

This clone has just one count. This sequence joins TRBV7-2 and TRBJ2-1, with 9 nucleotides matching TRBD2. Germline values: CDR1 SGHTA, CDR2 FQGNSA. The CDR3 is 16 residues long. The V gene end was trimmed by 8 bases and the J gene end by 5 bases; junction bases not matched to a gene: 13. In DNA, the CDR3 is TGTGCCAGCCGCCCTTCTCCGCTAGCGGGGAACAATGAGCAGTTCTTC. It translates to CASRPSPLAGNNEQFF. The whole variable domain, filled in from reference TRBV7-2 and TRBJ2-1, reads GAGVSQSPSNKVTEKGKDVELRCDPISGHTALYWYRQSLGQGLEFLIYFQGNSAPDKSGLPSDRFSAERTGGSVSTLTIQRTQQEDSAVYLCASRPSPLAGNNEQFFGPGTRLTVL.

This sequence joins TRBV30 and TRBJ2-3; D is unresolved. The CDR3 consists of 13 residues. CDR1 is GTSNPN, CDR2 SVGIG, per germline (reference sequence). V lost 3 bases to trimming and J lost 0 bases, with 7 bases between them. The CDR3 nucleotides read TGTGCCTGGAGAGCTCAAAGCACAGATACGCAGTATTTT. Translating gives CAWRAQSTDTQYF.

This rearrangement joins TRBV18 to TRBJ1-1; D is unclear. CDR3 length equals 15 residues. From germline, CDR1 is KGHSH and CDR2 LQKENI. The V gene lost 3 bases and the J gene lost 2 bases, with 13 bases spanning the gap. The CDR3 reads CASSPPVGANTEAFF. The CDR3 DNA reads TGTGCCAGCTCACCCCCCGTAGGAGCTAACACTGAAGCTTTCTTT.

The chain couples TRBV2 to TRBJ2-2; D is uncertain. The germline V gene has CDR1 SNHLY and CDR2 FYNNEI. This CDR3 has 13 residues. Deletions cut 6 bases from V and 4 bases from J, with 9 bases between. The CDR3 region is CASRAWSTGELFF. The DNA of the CDR3 is TGTGCCAGCAGGGCGTGGTCCACCGGGGAGCTGTTTTTT.

This chain uses TRBV9 with TRBJ1-6; a weak D match, TRBD1 (6 bases). CDR3 length: 12 amino acids. The V gene's germline CDR1 is SGDLS and CDR2 YYNGEE. Trimming removed 5 bases from V and 8 bases from J, with 8 bases in between. This CDR3 is CASRRGDSPLHF. The DNA of the CDR3 is TGTGCCAGCAGGAGGGGGGATTCACCCCTCCACTTT.

CDR3: CASSLEWAGSNYGYTF. In DNA form, the CDR3 reads TGTGCCAGCAGCTTAGAGTGGGCAGGGAGTAACTATGGCTACACCTTC. The rearrangement joins TRBV7-2 to TRBJ1-2; perhaps TRBD1 as D (5 bases). The ends were cut back, 1 base at V and 1 base at J, with 13 bases in the middle. Germline V gene sequence: CDR1 SGHTA, CDR2 FQGNSA. There are 16 residues in the CDR3.

The gene calls are TRBV4-3 and TRBJ1-2; 8 nucleotides match TRBD1. Germline V gives CDR1 LGHNA, CDR2 YSLEER. The CDR3 extends over 15 amino acids. The ends lost 0 bases at V and 7 bases at J; junction bases unmatched: 7. The CDR3 DNA reads as TGCGCCAGCAGCCAAGAACTTCTGACAGGGGTTGGCTACACCTTC. Residues: CASSQELLTGVGYTF.

This sequence joins TRBV30 and TRBJ1-1; no firm D call. Trimming took off 1 base at V and 7 bases at J, with 7 bases between the two ends. The CDR3 loop spans 11 amino acids. Per the germline V gene, CDR1 is GTSNPN and CDR2 is SVGIG (reference sequence). CDR3 loop: CAWSEQIEAFF. The CDR3 region has the DNA TGTGCCTGGAGTGAACAGATTGAAGCTTTCTTT.

The V gene is TRBV11-3, the J gene TRBJ2-1; maybe TRBD2 (7 bases). The CDR3 spans 14 residues. The V end was cut by 3 bases, the J end by 6 bases, with 12 bases between. Germline CDR1 is SGHNT and CDR2 is YENEEA. Here the CDR3 DNA reads TGTGCCAGCAGCTTTCACCGGGGGGCCAATGAGCAGTTCTTC. Protein sequence: CASSFHRGANEQFF.

V and J are TRBV29-1 and TRBJ2-1, with 11 nucleotides matching TRBD2. J was trimmed by 7 bases and V by 3 bases; bases with no gene match: 8. The CDR3 consists of 15 residues. CDR1 SQVTM and CDR2 ANQGSEA come from the germline V gene. The CDR3 loop reads CSVDWVAGGRNEQFF. The CDR3 region has the DNA TGCAGCGTTGACTGGGTAGCGGGGGGGCGGAATGAGCAGTTCTTC.

The chain employs TRBV7-9 and TRBJ2-1; D uncertain. V lost 3 bases and J 6 bases, leaving 9 bases between the germline ends. This CDR3 is 13 amino acids long. The germline gives CDR1 SEHNR, CDR2 FQNEAQ (reference sequence). The CDR3: CASSFLSPNEQFF. The CDR3 DNA follows: TGTGCCAGCAGCTTCCTGAGTCCCAATGAGCAGTTCTTC.

Only one count was recorded for this clone. This sequence joins TRBV29-1 and TRBJ1-1, with D maybe TRBD1 (5 bases). CDR1 and CDR2 (germline): SQVTM, ANQGSEA. Trimming removed 6 bases from V and 7 bases from J, with 12 bases in between. This CDR3 region has 11 residues. The DNA for the CDR3 is TGCAGCGTAGCAGGGTGGGATGAAGCTTTCTTT. It yields the protein CSVAGWDEAFF. The whole variable domain, remainder taken from reference TRBV29-1 and TRBJ1-1, is SAVISQKPSRDICQRGTSLTIQCQVDSQVTMMFWYRQQPGQSLTLIATANQGSEATYESGFVIDKFPISRPNLTFSTLTVSNMSPEDSSIYLCSVAGWDEAFFGQGTRLTVV.